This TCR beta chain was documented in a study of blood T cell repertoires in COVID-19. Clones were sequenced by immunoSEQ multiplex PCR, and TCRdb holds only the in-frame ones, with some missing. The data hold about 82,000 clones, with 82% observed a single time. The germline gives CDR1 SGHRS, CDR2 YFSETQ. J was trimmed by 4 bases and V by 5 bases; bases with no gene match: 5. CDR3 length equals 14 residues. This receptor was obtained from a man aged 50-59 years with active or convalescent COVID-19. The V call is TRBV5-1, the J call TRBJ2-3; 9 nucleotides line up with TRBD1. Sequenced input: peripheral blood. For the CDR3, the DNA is TGCGCCAGCAGAAGACAGGGGGAGGCAGATACGCAGTATTTT. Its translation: CASRRQGEADTQYF.